This TCR beta chain was captured by sequencing in a study of cytomegalovirus exposure and HLA in healthy donors. The CDR3 length is 15 residues. The ends lost 6 bases at V and 2 bases at J; junction bases unmatched: 7. CDR1 is MNHEY and CDR2 is SVGAGI in the germline V gene. A multiplex PCR was run with 60 Vbeta primers and 13 Jbeta primers. Produced via immunoSEQ multiplex PCR; TCRdb's table is partial and in-frame only. The data show over 75,000 clones, with approximately 89% seen just once and roughly 9.2% held by the top ten. The chain uses TRBV6-5 and TRBJ1-5; 7 bases line up with TRBD1. This clonotype was sampled from a man between 25 and 39 years old in good health and CMV-seropositive. Sequencing was performed on PBMCs. This CDR3 reads CASRRQGWGNQPQHF. In nucleotides, the CDR3 is TGTGCCAGCAGACGACAGGGTTGGGGCAATCAGCCCCAGCATTTT.